A selection of T cell receptor beta chains follows, all from one sample in a study of T cells after yellow fever vaccination. MiXCR, applied by TCRdb to the 5' RACE reads, yields one record per CDR3 protein. The sample lists 20,000 to 25,000 distinct CDR3 sequences; 5.2% were seen once. The sequences come from PBMCs, either bulk or a sorted T-cell subset (CD4+, CD8+, memory, or dextramer-sorted; not recorded which), collected roughly 46 days after the first yellow fever vaccination. The source of these receptors is a man between 18 and 29 years old who received the YFV17D yellow fever vaccine. CDR3s include the opening cysteine and the closing phenylalanine or tryptophan. The D gene is left open where the match is weak. Only some rows state a clone size, as once, few, many or a class for expanded clones.

CDR3 protein	CDR3 DNA	J gene	V gene	D gene	clone size
CASTEGVHYEQYF	TGTGCCAGCACCGAGGGCGTGCACTACGAGCAGTACTTC	TRBJ2-7	TRBV6-5	NA	many
CSAREGRIDGYTF	TGCAGTGCTAGAGAGGGACGGATCGATGGCTACACCTTC	TRBJ1-2	TRBV20-1	NA	many
CASSFGRGPEVNEQFF	TGTGCCAGCAGCTTCGGGCGGGGACCCGAAGTTAATGAGCAGTTCTTC	TRBJ2-1	TRBV11-2	NA	many
CASSLAVGAYTGELFF	TGCGCCAGCAGCTTGGCGGTTGGAGCCTACACCGGGGAGCTGTTTTTT	TRBJ2-2	TRBV5-1	NA	medium-sized
CASKQTANQPQHF	TGTGCCAGCAAACAAACAGCGAATCAGCCCCAGCATTTT	TRBJ1-5	TRBV7-2	NA	many
CASSPGTSGYEQYF	TGTGCCAGCAGCCCCGGGACTAGCGGGTACGAGCAGTACTTC	TRBJ2-7	TRBV11-2	TRBD2	many
CSAKSLLAGEADTQYF	TGCAGTGCTAAAAGCCTACTAGCGGGGGAAGCAGATACGCAGTATTTT	TRBJ2-3	TRBV20-1	TRBD2	medium-sized
CASSLGPLNTEAFF	TGCGCCAGCAGCTTGGGACCTCTCAACACTGAAGCTTTCTTT	TRBJ1-1	TRBV5-1	NA	many
CASSLFGAGETQYF	TGTGCCAGCAGTTTGTTTGGGGCGGGAGAGACCCAGTACTTC	TRBJ2-5	TRBV28	NA	many
CASSLGGVEVYEQYF	TGTGCCAGCAGCTTAGGCGGGGTGGAGGTCTACGAGCAGTACTTC	TRBJ2-7	TRBV7-2	NA	many
CASNLGLLCGELFF	TGTGCCAGCAACCTGGGACTGCTCTGCGGGGAGCTGTTTTTT	TRBJ2-2	TRBV5-6	NA	NA
CASTGTGVSEAFF	TGTGCCAGCACCGGGACAGGGGTCTCCGAAGCTTTCTTT	TRBJ1-1	TRBV12-3/TRBV12-4	TRBD1	few
CASSLGFGTAYGYTF	TGCGCCAGCAGCTTGGGTTTTGGGACAGCTTATGGCTACACCTTC	TRBJ1-2	TRBV5-1	TRBD1	many
CASSPPGTSGGANEQFF	TGTGCCAGCAGCCCCCCCGGGACTAGCGGGGGGGCGAATGAGCAGTTCTTC	TRBJ2-1	TRBV7-2	TRBD2	many
CASSVEFETQYF	TGTGCCAGCAGCGTAGAGTTTGAGACCCAGTACTTC	TRBJ2-5	TRBV9	NA	many
CASNFQRGADTQYF	TGCGCCAGCAACTTCCAGAGAGGAGCAGATACGCAGTATTTT	TRBJ2-3	TRBV5-1	NA	many
CASSVSIAGGSTDTQYF	TGTGCCAGCAGCGTCTCCATAGCGGGGGGCAGCACAGATACGCAGTATTTT	TRBJ2-3	TRBV9	TRBD2	many
CASTGWFGGNTEAFF	TGTGCCAGCACTGGCTGGTTTGGGGGAAACACTGAAGCTTTCTTT	TRBJ1-1	TRBV6-1	NA	many
CASRTDRGWNEQFF	TGTGCCAGCAGGACAGACAGGGGATGGAATGAGCAGTTCTTC	TRBJ2-1	TRBV12-3/TRBV12-4	TRBD1	many
CASKTQGAAGELFF	TGTGCCAGCAAGACCCAGGGGGCTGCCGGGGAGCTGTTTTTT	TRBJ2-2	TRBV2	TRBD1	many
CASSSRPGQGGYEQYF	TGTGCCAGCAGCTCACGACCGGGACAGGGGGGTTACGAGCAGTACTTC	TRBJ2-7	TRBV7-8	TRBD1	many
CASSPAGDSYEQYF	TGCGCCAGCAGCCCAGCGGGGGACTCCTACGAGCAGTACTTC	TRBJ2-7	TRBV4-3	TRBD2	many
CASSGLRPGEDTQYF	TGCGCCAGCAGCGGCCTGCGGCCGGGGGAAGATACGCAGTATTTT	TRBJ2-3	TRBV5-1	NA	many
CSASRQYFGVDQPQHF	TGCAGTGCTAGTAGACAGTACTTCGGTGTCGATCAGCCCCAGCATTTT	TRBJ1-5	TRBV20-1	NA	many
CASSLVRGGRGDTEAFF	TGCGCCAGCAGCTTGGTACGTGGGGGGCGCGGAGACACTGAAGCTTTCTTT	TRBJ1-1	TRBV5-1	NA	many
CASSLLGGRETQYF	TGTGCCAGCAGCTTACTAGGGGGCCGGGAGACCCAGTACTTC	TRBJ2-5	TRBV7-2	TRBD1	many
CASSGEGTDTQYF	TGCGCCAGCAGTGGGGAGGGCACAGATACGCAGTATTTT	TRBJ2-3	TRBV5-1	NA	many
CASSWGAEANYGYTF	TGTGCCAGCAGTTGGGGCGCGGAAGCTAACTATGGCTACACCTTC	TRBJ1-2	TRBV6-5	NA	many
CAISPEILFTETQYF	TGTGCCATCAGCCCCGAGATCCTCTTCACAGAGACCCAGTACTTC	TRBJ2-5	TRBV5-6	NA	NA
CATCRAQGEEKLFF	TGTGCCACCTGCCGGGCACAGGGTGAGGAAAAACTGTTTTTT	TRBJ1-4	TRBV10-3	NA	few
CAIGWREGDTEAFF	TGTGCCATCGGATGGAGGGAGGGTGATACTGAAGCTTTCTTT	TRBJ1-1	TRBV10-3	NA	many
CASSGSPIEPQHF	TGTGCCAGCAGCGGTTCCCCAATAGAGCCCCAGCATTTT	TRBJ1-5	TRBV7-2	NA	many